These 30 T cell receptor beta chains share one sample of origin, sequenced in a study of T cell changes during pregnancy in multiple sclerosis. Only in-frame clones appear in the TCRdb table, and some are missing; sequencing was by immunoSEQ multiplex PCR. The sample lists about 45,000 clones; about 91% were seen once. The specimen comprised CD8+ T cells from peripheral blood mononuclear cells, sampled in the second trimester of pregnancy. The receptors stem from a female donor with multiple sclerosis, enrolled in a pregnancy study.

This clone was observed once. CDR3 amino acids: CATRRGWTGELFF. CDR3 DNA sequence: TGTGCTACACGACGGGGGTGGACCGGGGAGCTGTTTTTT. The chain couples TRBV6-4 to TRBJ2-2; D may be TRBD2 (6 bases). Germline V lookup: CDR1 MRHNA, CDR2 SNTAGT. The CDR3 loop spans 13 amino acids.

The chain recombines TRBV11-2 with TRBJ2-1; D may be TRBD2 (6 bases). The CDR3 spans 14 residues. Germline assignment: CDR1 SGHAT and CDR2 FQNNGV. V was pared by 3 bases and J by 1 base, with 7 bases between. The CDR3 DNA sequence: TGTGCCAGCAGCTTCCGGGGGTCCTACAATGAGCAGTTCTTC. This translates into CASSFRGSYNEQFF.

The chain joins TRBV19 to TRBJ2-3, with 11 bases identical to TRBD1. Germline V CDR1 and CDR2: LNHDA, SQIVND (reference sequence). This CDR3 is 16 amino acids long. Unmatched junction bases numbered 7, after V lost 4 bases and J lost 4 bases. DNA of the CDR3: TGTGCCAGTAGTACTCCACCGGGACAGGGGGCAGATACGCAGTATTTT. Its translation is CASSTPPGQGADTQYF.

This chain links TRBV11-2 with TRBJ1-4, with 7 bases that match TRBD1. The CDR3 length is 14 residues. Trimming at V came to 5 bases and at J to 6 bases, leaving 6 bases not matched to a gene. The germline gives CDR1 SGHAT, CDR2 FQNNGV. CDR3 protein: CASSEGRGDEKLFF. The CDR3 nucleotides are TGTGCCAGCAGCGAAGGCAGGGGGGATGAAAAACTGTTTTTT.

V is TRBV9 and J is TRBJ2-5; 7 nucleotides line up with TRBD2. Trimming took 4 bases from V and 3 from J; bases not matched to a gene: 9. Germline-derived CDR1 and CDR2 are SGDLS and YYNGEE. The CDR3 is 15 amino acids. CDR3 DNA: TGTGCCAGCAGCCCCTCCGCCCGGGGGGAAGAGACCCAGTACTTC. Protein sequence: CASSPSARGEETQYF.

V and J are TRBV9 and TRBJ2-1, with 7 bases identical to TRBD2. Per germline, CDR1 SGDLS and CDR2 YYNGEE. There are 15 residues in the CDR3. The trim removed 2 bases at V and 3 bases at J, leaving 5 bases unmatched. The DNA for the CDR3 is TGTGCCAGCAGCGTGTGGGCGGGGGACTACAATGAGCAGTTCTTC. Translating it yields CASSVWAGDYNEQFF.

V gene TRBV7-6 combines with J gene TRBJ1-4, with TRBD1 matching over 7 bases. CDR3 length equals 14 residues. V lost 5 bases to trimming and J lost 10 bases; unmatched junction nucleotides: 10. Germline lookup yields CDR1 SGHVS and CDR2 FNYEAQ. CDR3 region: CASSPPGGLGKLFF. The DNA of the CDR3 is TGTGCCAGCAGCCCGCCAGGGGGGCTCGGAAAACTGTTTTTT.

J is TRBJ1-1 and V is TRBV7-3, with TRBD1 identical over 7 bases. Germline CDR1 is SGHTA and CDR2 is FQGTGA. There are 16 residues in the CDR3. J lost 6 bases, V lost 1 base, and 11 bases had no gene match. In nucleotides, the CDR3 is TGTGCCAGCAGCTTAATCCGACAGGGCCGGGGCGCTGAAGCTTTCTTT. Its protein product is CASSLIRQGRGAEAFF.

The chain recombines TRBV4-3 with TRBJ1-5; TRBD1 matches 8 bases. The CDR3 has 17 residues. The germline gives CDR1 LGHNA, CDR2 YSLEER. J lost 4 bases, V lost 1 base, and 9 bases had no gene match. CDR3 sequence: CASSQGPGTGFNQPQHF. CDR3 DNA sequence: TGCGCCAGCAGCCAAGGACCCGGGACAGGATTTAATCAGCCCCAGCATTTT.

This sequence joins TRBV15 and TRBJ1-1; perhaps TRBD1 as D (6 bases). Per germline, CDR1 LNHNV and CDR2 YYDKDF (reference sequence). The length of the CDR3 is 13 residues. Trimming cost V 5 bases and J 7 bases, with 14 bases left between them. CDR3 DNA: TGTGCCACCAGCGGAAGAGACAGGTATGAAGCTTTCTTT. Its protein is CATSGRDRYEAFF. Together with reference TRBV15 and TRBJ1-1, the CDR3 gives the full variable domain: DAMVIQNPRYQVTQFGKPVTLSCSQTLNHNVMYWYQQKSSQAPKLLFHYYDKDFNNEADTPDNFQSRRPNTSFCFLDIRSPGLGDTAMYLCATSGRDRYEAFFGQGTRLTVV.

The chain combines TRBV5-4 with TRBJ2-7, with TRBD1 matching over 8 bases. The junction had 8 bases not matched to a gene; V was cut back by 4 bases and J by 5 bases. The CDR3 has 14 residues. Germline lookup yields CDR1 SGHNT and CDR2 YYREEE (reference sequence). CDR3 DNA: TGTGCCAGCAGCCTTGTACAGGGGGGAGACGAGCAGTACTTC. The encoded protein is CASSLVQGGDEQYF.

This clone has just one count. The rearrangement joins TRBV9 to TRBJ2-1, with D tentatively TRBD1 (5 bases). Germline CDR1 is SGDLS and CDR2 is YYNGEE. The CDR3 totals 13 residues. V was cut by 5 bases and J by 3 bases, with 9 bases left in between. The CDR3, as DNA: TGTGCCAGCAGTACCAGGGACTACAATGAGCAGTTCTTC. Protein product: CASSTRDYNEQFF. The whole variable domain, remainder taken from reference TRBV9 and TRBJ2-1, is DSGVTQTPKHLITATGQRVTLRCSPRSGDLSVYWYQQSLDQGLQFLIQYYNGEERAKGNILERFSAQQFPDLHSELNLSSLELGDSALYFCASSTRDYNEQFFGPGTRLTVL.

This clone was seen only once. The chain links TRBV5-1 to TRBJ1-5; D unclear. V lost 3 bases and J lost 6, with 31 bases in between. CDR3 length: 20 amino acids. CDR1 and CDR2 from the germline V gene are SGHRS and YFSETQ. Here the CDR3 DNA reads TGCGCCAGCAGCTATTTCCTTACCAGGTGTCCTCTGGATGTAGGTCAGCCCCAGCATTTT. It is translated as CASSYFLTRCPLDVGQPQHF.

V is TRBV19 and J is TRBJ2-7; D is unresolved. The CDR3 has 11 residues. With 5 bases removed from V and 5 bases from J, the gap between germline ends came to 7 bases. Germline CDR1 LNHDA, CDR2 SQIVND (reference sequence). The CDR3 region has the DNA TGTGCCAGTAGTGGCGGCCACGAGCAGTACTTC. This gives the protein CASSGGHEQYF.

This clone occurred once. The chain carries TRBV7-6 and TRBJ2-5; 10 positions agree with TRBD2. The CDR3 spans 17 residues. Germline CDR1 reads SGHVS; CDR2 reads FNYEAQ. Trimming at V came to 4 bases and at J to 0 bases, leaving 8 bases not matched to a gene. The CDR3 DNA is TGTGCCAGCAGCTCGGAAACCGGGACTAGCGACCAAGAGACCCAGTACTTC. This sequence encodes CASSSETGTSDQETQYF.

The J gene is TRBJ1-2, the V gene TRBV5-1, with 8 bases aligning to TRBD1. Germline values: CDR1 SGHRS, CDR2 YFSETQ. V gave up 4 bases and J gave up 3 bases; unmatched junction bases: 5. This CDR3 is 14 amino acids long. The CDR3, as DNA: TGCGCCAGCAGCCCTCAGGGGGCCGACTATGGCTACACCTTC. Protein sequence: CASSPQGADYGYTF.

This clone was recorded once. This chain uses TRBV5-5 with TRBJ1-5; unclear D gene. Germline V lookup: CDR1 SGHKS, CDR2 YYEKEE (reference sequence). Trimming stripped 2 bases from V and 3 bases from J, with 15 bases between. The CDR3 has 16 residues. The CDR3 region is CASSLSSRGDNQPQHF. For the CDR3, the DNA is TGTGCCAGCAGCTTATCAAGCCGGGGAGACAATCAGCCCCAGCATTTT. The entire variable domain, with the rest obtained from reference TRBV5-5 and TRBJ1-5, is as follows: DAGVTQSPTHLIKTRGQQVTLRCSPISGHKSVSWYQQVLGQGPQFIFQYYEKEERGRGNFPDRFSARQFPNYSSELNVNALLLGDSALYLCASSLSSRGDNQPQHFGDGTRLSIL.

The chain recombines TRBV7-9 with TRBJ1-3, with D maybe TRBD1 (5 bases). Germline CDR1 SEHNR, CDR2 FQNEAQ (reference sequence). V shed 2 bases and J shed 0 bases, with 11 bases lying between them. CDR3 length: 16 amino acids. CDR3 in amino acids: CASSLNQGISGNTIYF. As DNA, the CDR3 is TGTGCCAGCAGCTTAAATCAGGGTATCTCTGGAAACACCATATATTTT. Supplemented by reference TRBV7-9 and TRBJ1-3, the full variable domain reads DTGVSQNPRHKITKRGQNVTFRCDPISEHNRLYWYRQTLGQGPEFLTYFQNEAQLEKSRLLSDRFSAERPKGSFSTLEIQRTEQGDSAMYLCASSLNQGISGNTIYFGEGSWLTVV.

This sequence joins TRBV9 and TRBJ1-4; TRBD1 is a possible D gene (5 bases). Germline V lookup: CDR1 SGDLS, CDR2 YYNGEE. This CDR3 contains 14 residues. The V and J ends lost 3 bases and 8 bases respectively, with 14 bases between them. The CDR3 is CASSAGGAAEKLFF. In DNA, the CDR3 is TGTGCCAGCAGCGCGGGGGGAGCGGCGGAAAAACTGTTTTTT.

This chain joins TRBV5-4 and TRBJ1-1; possibly TRBD1 for D (5 bases). Germline CDR1 SGHNT, CDR2 YYREEE (reference sequence). With 0 bases removed from V and 0 bases from J, the gap between germline ends came to 6 bases. This CDR3 spans 14 amino acids. CDR3 bases: TGTGCCAGCAGCTTGGAGGGGTTGAACACTGAAGCTTTCTTT. Its protein is CASSLEGLNTEAFF.

Notes on this clone: At one end, the junction sequence differs from germline, possibly due to a read error. This sequence joins TRBV4-3 and TRBJ2-1, with 10 bases identical to TRBD2. CDR1 and CDR2 from the germline V gene are LGHNA and YSLEER. The CDR3 covers 12 residues. Here the CDR3 reads CASSPPLAGVVF. Here the CDR3 DNA reads TGCGCCAGCAGCCCGCCCCTAGCGGGGGTTGTCTTC.

The chain uses TRBV5-8 and TRBJ1-1; a possible D gene is TRBD1 (5 bases). CDR1 is SGHTS, CDR2 YDEGEE, per germline. With 4 bases removed from V and 1 base from J, the gap between germline ends came to 8 bases. This CDR3 is 13 amino acids long. CDR3 region: CASSPGGNTEAFF. CDR3 DNA sequence: TGTGCCAGCAGCCCGGGGGGGAACACTGAAGCTTTCTTT.

The CDR3 bases are TGTGCCAGTAGAGCAACGTCGGCAGGGGGCAGAGAGACCCAGTACTTC. It translates to CASRATSAGGRETQYF. This sequence joins TRBV19 and TRBJ2-5, with TRBD1 matching 8 bases. The length of the CDR3 is 16 residues. The ends lost 6 bases at V and 4 bases at J; junction bases unmatched: 13. CDR1 is LNHDA, CDR2 SQIVND, per germline (reference sequence). Variable domain in full (rest from reference TRBV19 and TRBJ2-5): DGGITQSPKYLFRKEGQNVTLSCEQNLNHDAMYWYRQDPGQGLRLIYYSQIVNDFQKGDIAEGYSVSREKKESFPLTVTSAQKNPTAFYLCASRATSAGGRETQYFGPGTRLLVL.

The rearrangement joins TRBV9 to TRBJ2-3; TRBD2 aligns across 11 bases. Looked up from germline, CDR1 is SGDLS and CDR2 is YYNGEE. The CDR3 has 19 amino acids. After removal of 0 bases from V and 0 bases from J, the junction contained 9 bases not matched to a gene. This CDR3 reads CASSVVNLAGGTSTDTQYF. CDR3 bases: TGTGCCAGCAGCGTAGTAAATCTAGCGGGGGGAACTAGCACAGATACGCAGTATTTT.

A single count supports this clone. The V call is TRBV6-4, the J call TRBJ2-6; D not resolved. Trimming left V 6 bases short and J 2 bases short, with 11 bases between. Looked up from germline, CDR1 is MRHNA and CDR2 is SNTAGT. The CDR3 runs 15 residues. The CDR3 DNA reads TGTGCCAGCAGCCCCAGTGAAACTGGGGCCAACGTCCTGACTTTC. It specifies CASSPSETGANVLTF.

The chain links TRBV5-1 to TRBJ2-5, with D possibly matching TRBD1 (5 bases). This CDR3 contains 15 residues. The V and J ends lost 0 bases and 7 bases respectively, with 16 bases between them. CDR1 and CDR2 (germline): SGHRS, YFSETQ. The CDR3 region is CASSLDSGPFWTQYF. For the CDR3, the DNA is TGCGCCAGCAGCTTGGATTCAGGGCCGTTTTGGACCCAGTACTTC.

The rearrangement links TRBV13 to TRBJ1-2, with D perhaps matching TRBD1 (6 bases). V lost 5 bases and J lost 2, with 15 bases in between. Per germline, CDR1 PRHDT and CDR2 FYEKMQ (reference sequence). This CDR3 region has 15 residues. As DNA, the CDR3 is TGTGCCAGCAGCGAAGGCCGCAGGGGAAACTATGGCTACACCTTC. Translated, it gives CASSEGRRGNYGYTF.

This clone has just one count. This chain uses TRBV9 with TRBJ1-1, with a possible D match to TRBD1 (6 bases). CDR3 length: 14 amino acids. Germline-derived CDR1 and CDR2 are SGDLS and YYNGEE. V gave up 4 bases and J gave up 3 bases, with 13 bases separating them. This chain's CDR3 is CASSPRGRDTEAFF. The CDR3 bases are TGTGCCAGCAGCCCGAGGGGGAGGGACACTGAAGCTTTCTTT.

The chain couples TRBV12-5 to TRBJ1-1; D is ambiguous. CDR1 is LGHNT, CDR2 FRNRAP, per germline. This CDR3 region has 13 residues. With 5 bases removed from V and 9 bases from J, the gap between germline ends came to 16 bases. CDR3 loop: CASGAGGRGKAFF. DNA for the CDR3: TGTGCTAGTGGTGCCGGAGGTCGAGGGAAAGCTTTCTTT.

The chain carries TRBV9 and TRBJ2-2; D remains ambiguous. With 0 bases removed from V and 4 bases from J, the gap between germline ends came to 7 bases. CDR3 size: 14 residues. Germline values: CDR1 SGDLS, CDR2 YYNGEE. The CDR3 DNA reads as TGTGCCAGCAGCGTAGGCGGTTCCACCGGGGAGCTGTTTTTT. Residues: CASSVGGSTGELFF.